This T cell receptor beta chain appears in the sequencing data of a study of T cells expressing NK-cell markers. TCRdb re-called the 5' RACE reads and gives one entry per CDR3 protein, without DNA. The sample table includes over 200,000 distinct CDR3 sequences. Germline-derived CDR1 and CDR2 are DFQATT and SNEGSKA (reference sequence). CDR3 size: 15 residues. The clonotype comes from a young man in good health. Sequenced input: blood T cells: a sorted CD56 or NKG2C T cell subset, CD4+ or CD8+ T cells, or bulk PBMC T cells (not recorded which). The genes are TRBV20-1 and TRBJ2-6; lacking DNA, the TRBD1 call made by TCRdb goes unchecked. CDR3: CSASPGHAGANVLTF.